Listed below are T cell receptor beta chains from one sample, sequenced in a study of glioma-infiltrating T cells. MiXCR was run by TCRdb on the multiplex PCR reads, yielding one entry per CDR3 protein. The profile covers around 350,000 distinct CDR3 sequences, with around 45% appearing a single time and approximately 12% taken by the ten largest. The sequencing input was glioma tissue, nonneoplastic brain tissue, or PBMCs (not recorded which). All receptors come from a human donor with low-grade glioma or glioblastoma, undergoing nonglioma brain surgery, or in good health (not recorded which). Each CDR3 is given with its conserved first and last residue. Each record gives: D gene, V gene, J gene, clone size, CDR3 protein, CDR3 DNA. A D gene is named only where the DNA matches it firmly. Rows may omit the clone size; those that give it use once, few, many or a size class.

d_gene: .
v_gene: TRBV28
j_gene: TRBJ1-5
abundance: many
CDR3aa: CASSILGHQPQHF
CDR3nt: TGTGCCAGCAGCATTCTGGGCCATCAGCCCCAGCATTTT

d_gene: TRBD2
v_gene: TRBV4-2
j_gene: TRBJ2-1
abundance: .
CDR3aa: CASSQGTSGNNEQFF
CDR3nt: TGTGCCAGCAGCCAAGGGACTAGCGGCAACAATGAGCAGTTCTTC

d_gene: TRBD1
v_gene: TRBV5-4
j_gene: TRBJ1-6
abundance: once
CDR3aa: CANSLDRGNSPLHF
CDR3nt: TGTGCCAACAGCTTGGACAGGGGAAATTCACCCCTCCACTTT

d_gene: .
v_gene: TRBV28
j_gene: TRBJ2-3
abundance: many
CDR3aa: CASGRTDTQYF
CDR3nt: TGTGCCAGCGGTCGAACAGATACGCAGTATTTT

d_gene: .
v_gene: TRBV25-1
j_gene: TRBJ1-2
abundance: .
CDR3aa: CASSELNANYGYTF
CDR3nt: TGTGCCAGCAGTGAATTGAATGCAAACTATGGCTACACCTTC

d_gene: .
v_gene: TRBV28
j_gene: TRBJ2-7
abundance: .
CDR3aa: CASSLAREGPYEQYF
CDR3nt: TGTGCCAGCAGTCTCGCACGGGAAGGGCCCTACGAGCAGTACTTC

d_gene: .
v_gene: TRBV7-9
j_gene: TRBJ1-1
abundance: many
CDR3aa: CASSPPGNTEAFF
CDR3nt: TGTGCCAGCAGTCCTCCAGGGAACACTGAAGCTTTCTTT

d_gene: .
v_gene: TRBV3-1
j_gene: TRBJ1-4
abundance: .
CDR3aa: CASSPGTDNEELFF
CDR3nt: TGTGCCAGCAGCCCCGGGACGGATAATGAAGAACTGTTTTTT

d_gene: .
v_gene: TRBV20-1
j_gene: TRBJ2-7
abundance: .
CDR3aa: CSARGGRLAYEQYF
CDR3nt: TGCAGTGCTCGCGGAGGGAGGCTGGCCTACGAGCAGTACTTC

d_gene: TRBD1
v_gene: TRBV4-1
j_gene: TRBJ2-1
abundance: .
CDR3aa: CASSQETRQGVNEQFF
CDR3nt: TGCGCCAGCAGCCAAGAAACGAGACAGGGTGTCAATGAGCAGTTCTTC

d_gene: TRBD2
v_gene: TRBV4-1
j_gene: TRBJ2-7
abundance: .
CDR3aa: CASSPRTGLAGGEQYF
CDR3nt: TGCGCCAGCAGCCCACGTACCGGACTAGCGGGAGGGGAGCAGTACTTC

d_gene: .
v_gene: TRBV6-1
j_gene: TRBJ1-1
abundance: many
CDR3aa: CATRQAGNTEAFF
CDR3nt: TGTGCCACCAGACAGGCGGGGAACACTGAAGCTTTCTTT

d_gene: TRBD1
v_gene: TRBV20-1
j_gene: TRBJ1-5
abundance: few
CDR3aa: CSARAGQGAVQPQHF
CDR3nt: TGCAGTGCTAGAGCGGGACAGGGGGCGGTTCAGCCCCAGCATTTT

d_gene: .
v_gene: TRBV6-1
j_gene: TRBJ1-2
abundance: few
CDR3aa: CASSKTANYGYTF
CDR3nt: TGTGCCAGCAGTAAGACAGCTAACTATGGCTACACCTTC

d_gene: .
v_gene: TRBV24-1
j_gene: TRBJ1-5
abundance: few
CDR3aa: CATSIGSGDQPQHF
CDR3nt: TGTGCCACCAGTATAGGGAGTGGGGATCAGCCCCAGCATTTT

d_gene: TRBD2
v_gene: TRBV9
j_gene: TRBJ2-7
abundance: .
CDR3aa: CASSVGLAGPIYEQYF
CDR3nt: TGTGCCAGCAGCGTTGGGCTAGCGGGTCCGATCTACGAGCAGTACTTC

d_gene: .
v_gene: TRBV28
j_gene: TRBJ2-3
abundance: once
CDR3aa: CASRGVPTDTEYF
CDR3nt: TGTGCCAGCAGGGGGGTACCGACAGATACGGAGTATTTT

d_gene: .
v_gene: TRBV7-2
j_gene: TRBJ2-3
abundance: few
CDR3aa: CASSSVHTDTQYF
CDR3nt: TGTGCCAGCAGCTCAGTTCACACAGATACGCAGTATTTT

d_gene: TRBD1
v_gene: TRBV2
j_gene: TRBJ1-4
abundance: .
CDR3aa: CASRLQGPTNEKLFF
CDR3nt: TGTGCCAGCAGATTACAGGGGCCCACAAATGAAAAACTGTTTTTT

d_gene: TRBD2
v_gene: TRBV4-3
j_gene: TRBJ2-1
abundance: many
CDR3aa: CASSQVASGSLEQFF
CDR3nt: TGCGCCAGCAGCCAAGTTGCTAGCGGCTCACTGGAGCAGTTCTTC

d_gene: .
v_gene: TRBV20-1
j_gene: TRBJ1-2
abundance: .
CDR3aa: CSAGGGAIYGYTF
CDR3nt: TGCAGTGCTGGGGGGGGGGCCATCTATGGCTACACCTTC

d_gene: TRBD2
v_gene: TRBV7-3
j_gene: TRBJ2-5
abundance: .
CDR3aa: CASSPLGLAGVGREAQYF
CDR3nt: TGTGCCAGCAGCCCCTTGGGGCTAGCGGGAGTGGGTAGGGAGGCCCAGTACTTC

d_gene: .
v_gene: TRBV4-3
j_gene: TRBJ1-1
abundance: few
CDR3aa: CASSLSSGTEAFF
CDR3nt: TGCGCCAGCAGCCTAAGTAGTGGGACTGAAGCTTTCTTT

d_gene: TRBD1
v_gene: TRBV20-1
j_gene: TRBJ2-1
abundance: .
CDR3aa: CSALSTDRGTYNEQFF
CDR3nt: TGCAGTGCTCTTTCTACGGACAGGGGGACCTACAATGAGCAGTTCTTC

d_gene: .
v_gene: TRBV28
j_gene: TRBJ1-4
abundance: .
CDR3aa: CASSVVESATNEKLFF
CDR3nt: TGTGCCAGCAGTGTAGTCGAAAGTGCAACTAATGAAAAACTGTTTTTT

d_gene: TRBD2
v_gene: TRBV4-2
j_gene: TRBJ2-7
abundance: few
CDR3aa: CASSQTLAEFSYEQYF
CDR3nt: TGTGCCAGCAGCCAGACACTAGCGGAATTCTCCTACGAGCAGTACTTC

d_gene: .
v_gene: TRBV27
j_gene: TRBJ2-1
abundance: many
CDR3aa: CASSNWNEQFF
CDR3nt: TGTGCCAGCAGCAATTGGAATGAGCAGTTCTTC

d_gene: .
v_gene: TRBV4-2
j_gene: TRBJ1-4
abundance: .
CDR3aa: CASSHPRENVEKLFF
CDR3nt: TGTGCCAGCAGCCACCCCCGGGAAAACGTTGAAAAACTGTTTTTT

d_gene: .
v_gene: TRBV11-1
j_gene: TRBJ2-5
abundance: .
CDR3aa: CASSSRAGAQETQYF
CDR3nt: TGTGCCAGCAGCTCACGGGCAGGGGCCCAAGAGACCCAGTACTTC

d_gene: TRBD2
v_gene: TRBV15
j_gene: TRBJ2-3
abundance: few
CDR3aa: CATSPREAGDGTDTQYF
CDR3nt: TGTGCCACCAGCCCTCGAGAAGCGGGAGATGGCACAGATACGCAGTATTTT

d_gene: TRBD1
v_gene: TRBV6-2/TRBV6-3
j_gene: TRBJ2-6
abundance: .
CDR3aa: CASSSSTGVLSGANVLTF
CDR3nt: TGTGCCAGCAGTTCATCGACAGGGGTCCTCTCTGGGGCCAACGTCCTGACTTTC

d_gene: .
v_gene: TRBV20-1
j_gene: TRBJ1-1
abundance: many
CDR3aa: CRAIDGHKNTEAFF
CDR3nt: TGCAGGGCTATCGATGGGCACAAGAACACTGAAGCTTTCTTT

d_gene: .
v_gene: TRBV20-1
j_gene: TRBJ1-1
abundance: .
CDR3aa: CSAAPAEGRVTEAFF
CDR3nt: TGCAGTGCTGCCCCCGCCGAGGGAAGGGTCACTGAAGCTTTCTTT

d_gene: TRBD1
v_gene: TRBV28
j_gene: TRBJ1-5
abundance: .
CDR3aa: CASSLSTGANQPQHF
CDR3nt: TGTGCCAGCAGTCTAAGCACAGGGGCCAATCAGCCCCAGCATTTT

d_gene: TRBD1
v_gene: TRBV2
j_gene: TRBJ1-1
abundance: .
CDR3aa: CANSQGAEAFF
CDR3nt: TGTGCCAATTCACAGGGGGCTGAAGCTTTCTTT

d_gene: TRBD2
v_gene: TRBV7-2
j_gene: TRBJ2-3
abundance: .
CDR3aa: CASSLRASGRRTDTQYF
CDR3nt: TGTGCCAGCAGCTTAAGGGCTAGCGGGAGAAGGACAGATACGCAGTATTTT

d_gene: TRBD2
v_gene: TRBV29-1
j_gene: TRBJ2-3
abundance: once
CDR3aa: CSVDGREGDTQYF
CDR3nt: TGCAGCGTTGATGGGCGGGAGGGGGATACGCAGTATTTT

d_gene: TRBD2
v_gene: TRBV4-1
j_gene: TRBJ2-7
abundance: .
CDR3aa: CASSQDGGIYYEQYF
CDR3nt: TGCGCCAGCAGCCAGGACGGGGGGATCTACTACGAGCAGTACTTC

d_gene: .
v_gene: TRBV7-2
j_gene: TRBJ2-7
abundance: .
CDR3aa: CASSLPTNKAEQYF
CDR3nt: TGTGCCAGCAGCTTACCGACTAATAAGGCCGAGCAGTACTTC

d_gene: .
v_gene: TRBV12-3/TRBV12-4
j_gene: TRBJ2-7
abundance: .
CDR3aa: CASSLQDRTGPLF
CDR3nt: TGTGCCAGCAGTTTACAGGACCGGACTGGACCTCTATTC

d_gene: .
v_gene: TRBV20-1
j_gene: TRBJ2-5
abundance: few
CDR3aa: CSASRAGTQETQYF
CDR3nt: TGCAGTGCTAGTCGGGCAGGGACACAAGAGACCCAGTACTTC

d_gene: TRBD1
v_gene: TRBV4-1
j_gene: TRBJ2-1
abundance: .
CDR3aa: CASSRWTGNNEQFF
CDR3nt: TGCGCCAGCAGCCGCTGGACAGGGAACAATGAGCAGTTCTTC

d_gene: TRBD1
v_gene: TRBV7-2
j_gene: TRBJ2-5
abundance: few
CDR3aa: CASSQMGQGATETQYF
CDR3nt: TGTGCCAGCAGCCAAATGGGACAGGGGGCAACAGAGACCCAGTACTTC

d_gene: .
v_gene: TRBV28
j_gene: TRBJ2-7
abundance: .
CDR3aa: CASSLLSGGPDRYEQYF
CDR3nt: TGTGCCAGCAGTCTCCTTAGCGGCGGACCCGATAGGTACGAGCAGTACTTC

d_gene: .
v_gene: TRBV28
j_gene: TRBJ2-1
abundance: .
CDR3aa: CASSYADRGSGNEQFF
CDR3nt: TGTGCCAGCAGCTACGCGGATCGGGGTTCGGGAAATGAGCAGTTCTTC

d_gene: .
v_gene: TRBV4-3
j_gene: TRBJ1-2
abundance: .
CDR3aa: CASGQDRKYYYGYTF
CDR3nt: TGCGCCAGCGGCCAGGACAGAAAGTACTACTATGGCTACACCTTC

d_gene: TRBD2
v_gene: TRBV20-1
j_gene: TRBJ2-7
abundance: many
CDR3aa: CSARSTSGKTYEQYF
CDR3nt: TGCAGTGCTAGAAGTACTAGCGGGAAAACCTACGAGCAGTACTTC

d_gene: .
v_gene: TRBV6-1
j_gene: TRBJ1-1
abundance: .
CDR3aa: CARSPDGIDTEAFF
CDR3nt: TGTGCCAGGAGTCCTGATGGTATAGACACTGAAGCTTTCTTT

d_gene: TRBD2
v_gene: TRBV5-1
j_gene: TRBJ2-3
abundance: once
CDR3aa: CASSLAGAVDTQYF
CDR3nt: TGCGCCAGCAGCTTAGCGGGAGCGGTAGATACGCAGTATTTT

d_gene: TRBD1
v_gene: TRBV4-3
j_gene: TRBJ1-2
abundance: few
CDR3aa: CASSQDSRQGAQSYGYTF
CDR3nt: TGCGCCAGCAGCCAAGATTCGAGACAGGGGGCGCAGTCCTATGGCTACACCTTC

d_gene: .
v_gene: TRBV11-3
j_gene: TRBJ2-7
abundance: .
CDR3aa: CASSSDSSTYEQYF
CDR3nt: TGTGCCAGCAGCTCGGACTCCAGCACTTACGAGCAGTACTTC

d_gene: .
v_gene: TRBV29-1
j_gene: TRBJ1-2
abundance: .
CDR3aa: CSVEGRDYGYTF
CDR3nt: TGCAGCGTTGAAGGCAGGGACTATGGCTACACCTTC

d_gene: .
v_gene: TRBV20-1
j_gene: TRBJ2-1
abundance: few
CDR3aa: CSARDTAGSNEQFF
CDR3nt: TGCAGTGCTAGAGATACGGCAGGGTCGAATGAGCAGTTCTTC

d_gene: .
v_gene: TRBV4-1
j_gene: TRBJ2-1
abundance: once
CDR3aa: CASSPRAAAVGNNEQFF
CDR3nt: TGCGCCAGCAGCCCCCGAGCCGCGGCCGTTGGAAACAATGAGCAGTTCTTC

d_gene: TRBD2
v_gene: TRBV27
j_gene: TRBJ2-1
abundance: .
CDR3aa: CASSRLSGSSYNEQFF
CDR3nt: TGTGCCAGCAGCCGCCTCAGCGGGAGCTCCTACAATGAGCAGTTCTTC

d_gene: TRBD1
v_gene: TRBV6-1
j_gene: TRBJ2-1
abundance: .
CDR3aa: CASSPPGTGDEQFF
CDR3nt: TGTGCCAGCAGTCCTCCCGGGACAGGGGACGAGCAGTTCTTC